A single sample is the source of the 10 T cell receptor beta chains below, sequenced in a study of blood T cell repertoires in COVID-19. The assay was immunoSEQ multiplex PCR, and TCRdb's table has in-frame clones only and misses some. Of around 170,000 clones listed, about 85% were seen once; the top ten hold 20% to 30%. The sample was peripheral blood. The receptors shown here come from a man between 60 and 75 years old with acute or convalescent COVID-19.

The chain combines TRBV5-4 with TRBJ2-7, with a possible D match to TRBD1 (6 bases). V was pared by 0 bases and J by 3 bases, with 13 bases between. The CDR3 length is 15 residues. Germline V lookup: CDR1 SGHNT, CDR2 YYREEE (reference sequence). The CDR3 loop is CASSLDQGTFYEQYV. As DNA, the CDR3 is TGTGCCAGCAGCTTGGACCAGGGGACATTCTACGAGCAGTACGTC.

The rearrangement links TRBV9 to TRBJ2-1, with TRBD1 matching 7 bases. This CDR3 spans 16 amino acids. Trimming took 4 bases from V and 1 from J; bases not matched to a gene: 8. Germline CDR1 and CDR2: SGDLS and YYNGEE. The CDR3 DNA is TGTGCCAGCAGCCCTAGGGGGCAGGTTTCCTACAATGAGCAGTTCTTC. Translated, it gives CASSPRGQVSYNEQFF.

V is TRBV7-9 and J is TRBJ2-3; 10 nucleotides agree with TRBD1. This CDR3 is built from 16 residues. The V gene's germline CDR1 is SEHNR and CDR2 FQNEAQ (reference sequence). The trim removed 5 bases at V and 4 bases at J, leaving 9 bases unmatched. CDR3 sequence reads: CASSLPGTGVADTQYF. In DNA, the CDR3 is TGTGCCAGCAGCCTGCCCGGGACAGGGGTGGCAGATACGCAGTATTTT.

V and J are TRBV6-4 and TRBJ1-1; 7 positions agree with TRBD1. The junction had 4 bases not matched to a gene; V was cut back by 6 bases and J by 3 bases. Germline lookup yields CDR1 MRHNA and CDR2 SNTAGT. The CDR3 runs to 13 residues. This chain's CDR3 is CASRQGKDTEAFF. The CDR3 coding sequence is TGTGCCAGCAGACAGGGGAAGGACACTGAAGCTTTCTTT.

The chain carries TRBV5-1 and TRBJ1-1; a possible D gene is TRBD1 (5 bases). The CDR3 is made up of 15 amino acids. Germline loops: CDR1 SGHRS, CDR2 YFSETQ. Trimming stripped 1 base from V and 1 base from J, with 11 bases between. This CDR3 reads CASSLLGGTNTEAFF. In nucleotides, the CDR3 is TGCGCCAGCAGCTTGCTCGGGGGAACGAACACTGAAGCTTTCTTT.

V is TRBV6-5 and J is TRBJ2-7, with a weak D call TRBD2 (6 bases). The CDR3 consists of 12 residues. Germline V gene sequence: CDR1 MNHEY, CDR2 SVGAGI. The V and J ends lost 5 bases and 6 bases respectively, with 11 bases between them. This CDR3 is CASSLGTREQYF. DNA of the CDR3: TGTGCCAGCAGTCTCGGGACTCGCGAGCAGTACTTC.

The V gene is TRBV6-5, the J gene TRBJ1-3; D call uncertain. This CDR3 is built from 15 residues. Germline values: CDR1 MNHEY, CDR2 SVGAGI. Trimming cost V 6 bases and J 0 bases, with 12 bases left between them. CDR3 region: CASRPLGRSGNTIYF. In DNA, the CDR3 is TGTGCCAGCAGACCTTTGGGCCGCTCTGGAAACACCATATATTTT.

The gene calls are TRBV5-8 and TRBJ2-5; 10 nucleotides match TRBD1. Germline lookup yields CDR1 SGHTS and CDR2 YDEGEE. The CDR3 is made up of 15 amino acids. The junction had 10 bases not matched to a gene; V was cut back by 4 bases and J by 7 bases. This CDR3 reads CASSPGTGASGTQYF. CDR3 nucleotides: TGTGCCAGCAGCCCTGGGACAGGGGCCTCGGGGACCCAGTACTTC.

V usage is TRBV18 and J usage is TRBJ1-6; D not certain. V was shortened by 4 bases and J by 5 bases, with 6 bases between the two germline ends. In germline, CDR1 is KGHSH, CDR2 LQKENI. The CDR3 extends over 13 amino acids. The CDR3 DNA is TGTGCCAGCTCACAACTAGATAATTCACCCCTCCACTTT. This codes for CASSQLDNSPLHF. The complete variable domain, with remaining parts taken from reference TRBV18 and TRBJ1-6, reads NAGVMQNPRHLVRRRGQEARLRCSPMKGHSHVYWYRQLPEEGLKFMVYLQKENIIDESGMPKERFSAEFPKEGPSILRIQQVVRGDSAAYFCASSQLDNSPLHFGNGTRLTVT.

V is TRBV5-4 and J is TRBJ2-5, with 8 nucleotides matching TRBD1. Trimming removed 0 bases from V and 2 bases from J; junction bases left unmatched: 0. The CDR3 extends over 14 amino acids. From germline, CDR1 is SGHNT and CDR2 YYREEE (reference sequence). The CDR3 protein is CASSLGDRQETQYF. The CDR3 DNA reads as TGTGCCAGCAGCTTGGGGGACAGGCAAGAGACCCAGTACTTC. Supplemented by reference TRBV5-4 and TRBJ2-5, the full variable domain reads ETGVTQSPTHLIKTRGQQVTLRCSSQSGHNTVSWYQQALGQGPQFIFQYYREEENGRGNFPPRFSGLQFPNYSSELNVNALELDDSALYLCASSLGDRQETQYFGPGTRLLVL.